The present T cell receptor beta chain was sequenced within a study of cytomegalovirus exposure and HLA in healthy donors. Turning to the study itself: T cells numbering about 179 million yielded fewer than 140 million unique TCR beta sequences in an earlier analysis. Study-wide results and caveats: A highly shared variant cluster was judged a likely technical artifact. Later analysis found that TCR beta chains associated with HLA were more clonally expanded than other, equally common chains. Across donors, sequencing depth was assumed by presence/absence analyses to be roughly uniform.

Both 60 Vbeta primers and 13 Jbeta primers went into the PCR. The table came from immunoSEQ multiplex PCR; TCRdb's copy has only in-frame clones and leaves some out. The profile covers about 270,000 clones, with around two thirds appearing a single time and over 2% taken by the ten largest. Details on this clone: What it binds is not known.

The CDR3 totals 12 residues. Germline CDR1 reads MNHEY; CDR2 reads SVGAGI. The V end was cut by 4 bases, the J end by 3 bases, with 5 bases between. The chain employs TRBV6-5 and TRBJ2-3; weak D call: TRBD1 (5 bases). The TCR comes from a female donor in good health and CMV-seronegative. Material for sequencing was PBMCs. CDR3 sequence (DNA): TGTGCCAGCAGTTCAGGGACAGATACGCAGTATTTT. Translating it yields CASSSGTDTQYF.